The 7 T cell receptor beta chains in this list originate from one sample, sequenced in a study of circulating CD8 cells and anti-PD-1 response in melanoma. From live CD3+CD8+TCRalphabeta+ cells, four PD-1 and/or TIGIT subsets were sorted. The QIAseq Immune Repertoire TCR panel built the libraries from roughly 16 ng of total RNA. One entry per CDR3 protein results from TCRdb running MiXCR on the reads. The repertoire includes more than 250 distinct CDR3 sequences, 10% to 14% of them detected once, and 50% to 75% sits in the top ten. Sequenced material: CD8+ T cells from PBMCs, taken at baseline or after one month of anti-PD-1 therapy (not recorded which). The receptor source for this set is a human donor with melanoma.

This clonotype is large in the sample. The chain carries TRBV19 and TRBJ1-5, with 9 bases identical to TRBD1. CDR1 LNHDA and CDR2 SQIVND come from the germline V gene (reference sequence). V was clipped by 9 bases and J by 6 bases; unmatched bases: 6. This CDR3 is built from 13 residues. CDR3 nucleotides: TGTGCCAGCGAGGGACAGGGCACTCAGCCCCAGCATTTT. It specifies CASEGQGTQPQHF.

The chain combines TRBV27 with TRBJ2-1, with unresolved D. The CDR3 loop spans 15 amino acids. Per the germline V gene, CDR1 is MNHEY and CDR2 is SMNVEV (reference sequence). V was clipped by 3 bases and J by 0 bases, with 9 bases between them. The CDR3 region has the DNA TGTGCCAGCAGTTTTTCCAGCAGCTCCTACAATGAGCAGTTCTTC. Protein sequence: CASSFSSSSYNEQFF.

This clonotype is medium-sized by share. The V gene is TRBV19, the J gene TRBJ2-2, with D perhaps TRBD2 (6 bases). This CDR3 comprises 14 residues. Germline V CDR1 and CDR2: LNHDA, SQIVND (reference sequence). Trimming took 5 bases from V and 6 from J, leaving 13 bases between them. For the CDR3, the DNA is TGTGCCAGTAGTGTGACTAGTCTTGCCGGGGAGCTGTTTTTT. It is translated as CASSVTSLAGELFF.

This clonotype is judged large (0.1 to 1%). The chain joins TRBV9 to TRBJ1-3, with D uncertain. Looked up from germline, CDR1 is SGDLS and CDR2 is YYNGEE. V was clipped by 3 bases and J by 2 bases, with 24 bases between them. This CDR3 spans 19 amino acids. The CDR3 DNA is TGTGCCAGCAGCGGAACCCTAAGCTCAGGAGGGTACCCTGGAAACACCATATATTTT. It translates to CASSGTLSSGGYPGNTIYF.

There are a few counts of this clonotype. The CDR3 nucleotides are TGTGCCAGCAGCTTAGGGCTAGCGGGGGCGGACCAAGAGACCCAGTACTTC. Translated, it gives CASSLGLAGADQETQYF. V gene TRBV7-2 combines with J gene TRBJ2-5; 10 nucleotides line up with TRBD2. This CDR3 region has 17 residues. Trimming took 1 base from V and 0 from J; bases not matched to a gene: 5. The V gene's germline CDR1 is SGHTA and CDR2 FQGNSA.

This clonotype is judged large. V usage is TRBV7-2 and J usage is TRBJ1-2; D is unclear. Germline lookup yields CDR1 SGHTA and CDR2 FQGNSA. V dropped 2 bases and J dropped 5 bases, with 21 bases sitting between them. The CDR3 is made up of 17 amino acids. CDR3 coding DNA: TGTGCCAGCAGCTTACTACCCTGGACGTTAATCCCTTATGGCTACACCTTC. Translated, it gives CASSLLPWTLIPYGYTF.

CDR3 sequence (DNA): TGTGCCAGCCGGGACAACTCCTACGAGCAGTACTTC. Translated, it gives CASRDNSYEQYF. The chain couples TRBV28 to TRBJ2-7; TRBD1 might be the D (6 bases). The germline CDR1 and CDR2 sequences are MDHEN and SYDVKM. V gave up 8 bases and J gave up 0 bases, with 8 bases separating them. This CDR3 region has 12 residues.